These 29 T cell receptor beta chains originate from one sample sequenced in a study of T cell responses to AZD1222 COVID-19 vaccine. The method was immunoSEQ multiplex PCR; TCRdb's version includes in-frame clones alone and lacks a portion of them. The repertoire holds about 160,000 clones, with around 90% as singletons. The material was peripheral blood, obtained on day 0 of AZD1222 vaccination. All receptors come from an adult in good health.

V gene TRBV9 combines with J gene TRBJ1-2; 10 nucleotides match TRBD1. This CDR3 is 14 amino acids long. J lost 8 bases, V lost 3 bases, and 7 bases had no gene match. The germline V gene encodes CDR1 SGDLS and CDR2 YYNGEE. CDR3 region: CASSGDRGRGGYTF. CDR3 DNA: TGTGCCAGCAGCGGCGACAGGGGGCGTGGAGGCTACACCTTC.

The CDR3 here is CASSFGGASTDTQYF. The CDR3 nucleotides read TGTGCCAGCAGTTTTGGCGGTGCTAGCACAGATACGCAGTATTTT. This chain joins TRBV28 and TRBJ2-3; D remains unclear. Germline-derived CDR1 and CDR2 are MDHEN and SYDVKM. CDR3 length: 15 residues. Trimming shortened V by 3 bases and J by 0 bases, and 10 bases separated the two germline ends.

The chain recombines TRBV6-2 or TRBV6-3 with TRBJ1-3; unclear D gene. V was clipped by 2 bases and J by 1 base, with 6 bases between them. From germline, CDR1 is MNHEY and CDR2 SVGEGT. CDR3 length: 14 amino acids. The DNA of the CDR3 is TGTGCCAGCAGTTACGAAGGTTCTGGAAACACCATATATTTT. The encoded protein is CASSYEGSGNTIYF.

The chain carries TRBV27 and TRBJ2-3, with a weak D call TRBD2 (7 bases). Germline V lookup: CDR1 MNHEY, CDR2 SMNVEV (reference sequence). The CDR3 consists of 19 residues. The ends were cut back, 5 bases at V and 8 bases at J, with 32 bases in the middle. The CDR3 spells CASSPYTEALAEPRGTQYF. In DNA form, the CDR3 reads TGTGCCAGCAGTCCGTATACTGAGGCGCTAGCGGAACCCAGGGGTACGCAGTATTTT.

The chain carries TRBV28 and TRBJ1-2, with D uncertain. Deletions cut 8 bases from V and 1 base from J, with 14 bases between. The CDR3 contains 14 residues. Germline values: CDR1 MDHEN, CDR2 SYDVKM. The CDR3 DNA sequence: TGTGCCAGCTGGATGGACGGGCTTAACTATGGCTACACCTTC. It specifies CASWMDGLNYGYTF.

The chain has TRBV2 and TRBJ2-7, with 7 bases lining up with TRBD2. The CDR3 loop spans 15 amino acids. Per the germline V gene, CDR1 is SNHLY and CDR2 is FYNNEI. The junction had 5 bases not matched to a gene; V was cut back by 3 bases and J by 0 bases. CDR3 nucleotides: TGTGCCAGCAGTGAGGGAGGGACTTACTCCTACGAGCAGTACTTC. It translates to CASSEGGTYSYEQYF.

Only one count was recorded for this clone. The rearrangement uses TRBV9 and TRBJ2-7; D gene uncertain. Germline CDR1 reads SGDLS; CDR2 reads YYNGEE. V was pared by 2 bases and J by 4 bases, with 10 bases between. The CDR3 has 13 amino acids. CDR3 region: CASSVGERYEQYF. CDR3 nucleotide sequence: TGTGCCAGCAGCGTTGGGGAAAGGTACGAGCAGTACTTC.

This chain connects TRBV7-3 to TRBJ2-3, with TRBD1 as a possible D gene (6 bases). The germline CDR1 and CDR2 sequences are SGHTA and FQGTGA. V dropped 1 base and J dropped 4 bases, with 18 bases sitting between them. This CDR3 is built from 17 residues. The CDR3, as DNA: TGTGCCAGCAGCTTAATAGGGCAGGGGAGCGTTTCAGATACGCAGTATTTT. Translation: CASSLIGQGSVSDTQYF.

V and J are TRBV5-8 and TRBJ2-1; D uncertain. V shed 0 bases and J shed 0 bases, with 7 bases lying between them. Germline assignment: CDR1 SGHTS and CDR2 YDEGEE. The CDR3 consists of 15 residues. The CDR3 DNA reads as TGTGCCAGCAGCTTGGGATGGAGCTCCTACAATGAGCAGTTCTTC. This gives the protein CASSLGWSSYNEQFF.

The chain carries TRBV27 and TRBJ2-1, with D perhaps matching TRBD2 (5 bases). The CDR3 extends over 15 amino acids. Per germline, CDR1 MNHEY and CDR2 SMNVEV (reference sequence). Trimming took 3 bases from V and 0 from J, leaving 9 bases between them. The CDR3 reads CASSFGVSSYNEQFF. CDR3 nucleotides: TGTGCCAGCAGTTTCGGGGTTAGCTCCTACAATGAGCAGTTCTTC.

This chain uses TRBV5-8 with TRBJ2-5, with 7 bases identical to TRBD1. With V trimmed by 4 bases and J by 5 bases, 5 bases remained unmatched. Germline CDR1 reads SGHTS; CDR2 reads YDEGEE. The CDR3 is 13 residues long. The CDR3 DNA reads as TGTGCCAGCAGCCGCGACAGGGCTGAGACCCAGTACTTC. Its translation is CASSRDRAETQYF.

The V gene is TRBV19, the J gene TRBJ2-1; possible D gene TRBD2, 5 bases. Germline V gives CDR1 LNHDA, CDR2 SQIVND (reference sequence). The V end lost 6 bases, the J end lost 9 bases, and 18 bases lay between the germline ends. The CDR3 extends over 14 amino acids. The CDR3 here is CASSFLPGTSEQFF. In DNA form, the CDR3 reads TGTGCCAGTAGCTTCCTCCCGGGAACCAGTGAGCAGTTCTTC.

The chain has TRBV6-1 and TRBJ1-6, with a weak D call TRBD1 (5 bases). Germline V gene sequence: CDR1 MNHNS, CDR2 SASEGT. The CDR3 length is 21 residues. The V end was cut by 2 bases, the J end by 0 bases, with 23 bases between. The CDR3 DNA reads as TGTGCCAGCAGTGAATTGGGACTCAACGGACTCCGCAGCTCCTATAATTCACCCCTCCACTTT. Encoded protein: CASSELGLNGLRSSYNSPLHF.

V and J are TRBV15 and TRBJ1-3; D not certain. The CDR3 is 14 amino acids. V was pared by 4 bases and J by 4 bases, with 11 bases between. Germline CDR1 reads LNHNV; CDR2 reads YYDKDF (reference sequence). The CDR3 bases are TGTGCCACCAGCACCGCGGGAGGGGGAAACACCATATATTTT. Translating gives CATSTAGGGNTIYF.

The chain joins TRBV12-2 to TRBJ1-4. TRBV12-2 is a recognized pseudogene. The CDR3 is 12 amino acids. The DNA for the CDR3 is TGTGCAAGTTGGCCCGGGAATGAAAAACTGTTTTTT. As protein: CASWPGNEKLFF.

The chain uses TRBV30 and TRBJ2-7, with 14 bases aligning to TRBD2. Trimming cost V 5 bases and J 4 bases; bases outside gene matches: 7. This CDR3 has 15 amino acids. Germline lookup yields CDR1 GTSNPN and CDR2 SVGIG (reference sequence). The CDR3 DNA reads TGTGCCTGGGGGGGGACTAGCGGGAGCGGGTACGAGCAGTACTTC. Translation gives CAWGGTSGSGYEQYF.

CDR3 amino acids: CASSPQSSYEQYF. DNA of the CDR3: TGTGCCAGCAGCCCCCAAAGCTCCTACGAGCAGTACTTC. V and J are TRBV7-9 and TRBJ2-7; D is ambiguous. CDR3 length: 13 residues. Looked up from germline, CDR1 is SEHNR and CDR2 is FQNEAQ (reference sequence). V was shortened by 5 bases and J by 0 bases, with 8 bases between the two germline ends.

The chain uses TRBV27 and TRBJ2-2; TRBD2 is a possible D gene (5 bases). Trimming pared 8 bases from V and 4 bases from J, leaving 20 bases between. The length of the CDR3 is 16 residues. The germline V gene has CDR1 MNHEY and CDR2 SMNVEV (reference sequence). The DNA of the CDR3 is TGTGCCAGCTCCCTTTTATCCAGCGGAGCCACCGGGGAGCTGTTTTTT. It encodes CASSLLSSGATGELFF.

V and J are TRBV2 and TRBJ2-5, with 12 bases matching TRBD2. Germline loops: CDR1 SNHLY, CDR2 FYNNEI. The junction had 11 bases not matched to a gene; V was cut back by 6 bases and J by 0 bases. The CDR3 is 18 residues long. CDR3 sequence (DNA): TGTGCCAGCAGAGCTCCCCGACTAGCGGGAGAACACCAAGAGACCCAGTACTTC. It is translated as CASRAPRLAGEHQETQYF. Based on the CDR3 plus reference TRBV2 and TRBJ2-5, the full variable domain is EPEVTQTPSHQVTQMGQEVILRCVPISNHLYFYWYRQILGQKVEFLVSFYNNEISEKSEIFDDQFSVERPDGSNFTLKIRSTKLEDSAMYFCASRAPRLAGEHQETQYFGPGTRLLVL.

V and J are TRBV28 and TRBJ2-1; 10 bases fit TRBD2. Germline CDR1 is MDHEN and CDR2 is SYDVKM. V lost 8 bases, J lost 0 bases, and 19 bases stayed unmatched. This CDR3 is 20 amino acids long. The DNA of the CDR3 is TGTGCCAGCGTTGGCAGAGCCGGGACTAGCGCACAAAGCTCCTACAATGAGCAGTTCTTC. It translates to CASVGRAGTSAQSSYNEQFF.

Note on this clone: At the DNA level, this CDR3 is encoded by other sequences in the same sample as well. This chain links TRBV9 with TRBJ2-7; 9 nucleotides match TRBD2. In germline, CDR1 is SGDLS, CDR2 YYNGEE. This CDR3 contains 15 residues. Trimming removed 0 bases from V and 3 bases from J; junction bases left unmatched: 4. In nucleotides, the CDR3 is TGTGCCAGCAGCGTAGGTAGCGGGAGTAGCTACGAGCAGTACTTC. Amino acid sequence: CASSVGSGSSYEQYF.

The V gene is TRBV6-5, the J gene TRBJ2-7; 10 positions agree with TRBD2. The CDR3 runs to 15 residues. J gave up 3 bases and V 6 bases, and 8 bases lay outside the gene matches. From germline, CDR1 is MNHEY and CDR2 SVGAGI. This chain's CDR3 is CASRGGLAGVYEQYF. CDR3 in DNA: TGTGCCAGCAGAGGGGGGCTAGCGGGAGTCTACGAGCAGTACTTC.

V and J are TRBV9 and TRBJ2-5; D tentatively reads TRBD1 or TRBD2 (5 bases each). The CDR3 has 14 residues. The germline V gene encodes CDR1 SGDLS and CDR2 YYNGEE. V lost 0 bases and J 1 base, leaving 7 bases between the germline ends. This CDR3 reads CASSVGGAQETQYF. The CDR3 region has the DNA TGTGCCAGCAGCGTAGGAGGGGCCCAAGAGACCCAGTACTTC. The full variable domain, with the rest looked up from reference TRBV9 and TRBJ2-5, is DSGVTQTPKHLITATGQRVTLRCSPRSGDLSVYWYQQSLDQGLQFLIQYYNGEERAKGNILERFSAQQFPDLHSELNLSSLELGDSALYFCASSVGGAQETQYFGPGTRLLVL.

The chain has TRBV6-6 and TRBJ2-7; D is uncertain. Germline V gene lookup returns CDR1 MNHNY and CDR2 SVGAGI (reference sequence). This CDR3 is 11 amino acids long. The V end lost 8 bases, the J end lost 3 bases, and 8 bases lay between the germline ends. The CDR3 sequence is CASAVNYEQYF. The DNA of the CDR3 is TGTGCCAGCGCGGTGAACTACGAGCAGTACTTC.

The chain combines TRBV6-5 with TRBJ1-2; the match to TRBD1 covers 7 bases. In germline, CDR1 is MNHEY, CDR2 SVGAGI. The CDR3 totals 15 residues. J lost 6 bases, V lost 9 bases, and 16 bases had no gene match. CDR3 region: CASTGQIGSEHGYTF. DNA of the CDR3: TGTGCCAGTACGGGACAGATCGGGTCGGAGCATGGCTACACCTTC.

The rearrangement joins TRBV7-2 to TRBJ1-1, with D hard to call. CDR3 size: 14 residues. Looked up from germline, CDR1 is SGHTA and CDR2 is FQGNSA. V was cut by 1 base and J by 7 bases, with 13 bases left in between. CDR3 in amino acids: CASSLVGNPSEAFF. The CDR3 DNA follows: TGTGCCAGCAGCTTAGTAGGAAATCCAAGTGAAGCTTTCTTT. The full variable domain, rest sourced from reference TRBV7-2 and TRBJ1-1, is GAGVSQSPSNKVTEKGKDVELRCDPISGHTALYWYRQSLGQGLEFLIYFQGNSAPDKSGLPSDRFSAERTGGSVSTLTIQRTQQEDSAVYLCASSLVGNPSEAFFGQGTRLTVV.

The chain carries TRBV11-2 and TRBJ2-1, with TRBD1 matching over 7 bases. The CDR3 is 18 amino acids. Germline V lookup: CDR1 SGHAT, CDR2 FQNNGV. V shed 6 bases and J 5 bases; nucleotides not matched to a gene: 19. CDR3: CASSGPFNRGIRNNEQFF. The CDR3 DNA reads TGTGCCAGCAGTGGCCCCTTTAACAGGGGAATAAGAAACAATGAGCAGTTCTTC.

The J gene is TRBJ2-5, the V gene TRBV3-1 (or the pseudogene TRBV3-2); 8 bases fit TRBD1. Germline V gene lookup returns CDR1 LGHDT and CDR2 YNNKEL (reference sequence). Trimming cost V 8 bases and J 4 bases; bases outside gene matches: 0. The CDR3 totals 11 residues. CDR3 sequence reads: CASDRGETQYF. The CDR3 region has the DNA TGTGCCAGCGACAGGGGAGAGACCCAGTACTTC.

The chain is built from TRBV19 and TRBJ2-7; the match to TRBD1 covers 8 bases. Unmatched junction bases numbered 10, after V lost 4 bases and J lost 5 bases. There are 15 residues in the CDR3. Germline V gives CDR1 LNHDA, CDR2 SQIVND (reference sequence). Here the CDR3 DNA reads TGTGCCAGTAGTACCGACAGGGGAGGCCTGAACGAGCAGTACTTC. This sequence encodes CASSTDRGGLNEQYF.